This T cell receptor beta chain was identified in a study of Ad26.COV2.S vaccination and SARS-CoV-2 variants. Germline loops: CDR1 MGHRA, CDR2 YSYEKL. V was trimmed by 3 bases and J by 0 bases, leaving 9 bases between them. The CDR3 is 14 residues long. Sequencing was performed with immunoSEQ multiplex PCR; in TCRdb, only in-frame clones are kept and a portion is missing. The sample has some 250,000 clones, over 75% seen once. Treatment given: around 19 received Ad26.COV2.S at low or high dose, single or two shots; several received placebo; per-sample allocation not given. Specimen acquisition occurred on day 63 following the initial vaccine or placebo injection.

This sequence originates from a person aged 18-65 years who received the Ad26.COV2.S COVID-19 vaccine or a placebo. This specimen consisted of peripheral blood, obtained in a trial of Ad26.COV2.S vaccine versus placebo. The chain is built from TRBV4-1 and TRBJ2-7, with D possibly matching TRBD2 (5 bases). CDR3 in amino acids: CASSHLARSYEQYF. The DNA of the CDR3 is TGCGCCAGCAGCCATCTAGCTCGCTCCTACGAGCAGTACTTC.